This is a list of T cell receptor beta chains from one sample in a study of control samples from healthy donors and cancer patients. Some clones are missing from TCRdb's copy, which holds only in-frame ones; the method was immunoSEQ multiplex PCR. Of about 140,000 clones in the sample, 88% were seen once. The material sequenced was blood. The receptors stem from a man younger than 30 in good health. CDR3s include the opening cysteine and the closing phenylalanine or tryptophan. The D gene is left open where the match is weak. Clone size, where shown, is once, few, many, or a class for clones that have expanded.

J	D	V	size	CDR3	DNA
TRBJ1-6	-	TRBV6-6	-	CASSFLGSYNSPLHF	TGTGCCAGCAGTTTTCTGGGATCCTATAATTCACCCCTCCACTTT
TRBJ1-6	-	TRBV7-8	-	CASSSNYNSPLHF	TGTGCCAGCAGCTCCAACTATAATTCACCCCTCCACTTT
TRBJ1-6	TRBD1	TRBV25-1	-	CASSELGQGAGPPLHF	TGTGCCAGCAGTGAACTTGGACAGGGGGCCGGGCCACCCCTCCACTTT
TRBJ2-7	TRBD2	TRBV19	-	CASSGLAGGEQYF	TGTGCCAGTAGCGGACTAGCGGGGGGAGAGCAGTACTTC
TRBJ2-5	TRBD1	TRBV7-9	-	CASVGERTGLQETQYF	TGTGCCAGCGTCGGGGAAAGGACAGGACTCCAAGAGACCCAGTACTTC
TRBJ2-5	-	TRBV24-1	once	CATSDGTRYQETQYF	TGTGCCACCAGTGATGGGACAAGGTACCAAGAGACCCAGTACTTC
TRBJ2-6	-	TRBV2	-	CASSGLSSGANVLTF	TGTGCCAGCTCGGGACTCAGCTCTGGGGCCAACGTCCTGACTTTC
TRBJ2-5	TRBD2	TRBV7-9	-	CASSPLTSGLQETQYF	TGTGCCAGCAGCCCCCTCACTAGCGGCCTCCAAGAGACCCAGTACTTC
TRBJ2-7	-	TRBV3-1/TRBV3-2	-	CASSQVDRPHEQYF	TGTGCCAGCAGCCAAGTCGATCGGCCCCACGAGCAGTACTTC
TRBJ2-1	-	TRBV3-1/TRBV3-2	-	CASSQETYNEQFF	TGTGCCAGCAGCCAAGAGACCTACAATGAGCAGTTCTTC
TRBJ1-2	-	TRBV19	-	CASEDRSPTSNYGYTF	TGTGCCAGCGAGGACAGATCACCGACTTCTAACTATGGCTACACCTTC
TRBJ2-1	-	TRBV6-5	-	CASSYSAPPGWDEQFF	TGTGCCAGCAGTTACTCAGCCCCCCCGGGGTGGGATGAGCAGTTCTTC
TRBJ2-7	TRBD1	TRBV6-5	-	CASSYVLTGVPYEQYF	TGTGCCAGCAGTTACGTCTTGACAGGGGTTCCCTACGAGCAGTACTTC
TRBJ2-7	-	TRBV7-2	-	CASSLVPPTLSPNYEQYF	TGTGCCAGCAGCTTAGTACCCCCAACCCTCAGCCCTAACTACGAGCAGTACTTC
TRBJ2-5	TRBD2	TRBV5-1	-	CASSPTFAGGPGETQYF	TGCGCCAGCAGCCCTACTTTCGCGGGGGGGCCGGGAGAGACCCAGTACTTC
TRBJ1-6	TRBD1	TRBV9	-	CASSRGQGAASDNSPLHF	TGTGCCAGCAGCCGGGGACAGGGGGCGGCTTCTGATAATTCACCCCTCCACTTT
TRBJ2-7	-	TRBV4-2	-	CASSQAPKHRGFYEQYF	TGTGCCAGCAGCCAAGCCCCTAAGCATCGGGGGTTCTACGAGCAGTACTTC
TRBJ2-7	-	TRBV6-2/TRBV6-3	-	CASSYAQQTYEQYF	TGTGCCAGCAGTTACGCCCAACAGACCTACGAGCAGTACTTC
TRBJ1-1	-	TRBV24-1	few	CARGPRHGTEAFF	TGTGCCAGGGGGCCCAGGCACGGCACTGAAGCTTTCTTT
TRBJ1-5	TRBD1	TRBV10-3	-	CAIKAGGGNQPQHF	TGTGCCATCAAGGCAGGGGGCGGCAATCAGCCCCAGCATTTT
TRBJ2-7	-	TRBV30	once	CAWSGERGGEQYF	TGTGCCTGGAGTGGTGAACGGGGCGGCGAGCAGTACTTC
TRBJ1-4	-	TRBV5-1	few	CASSLDTGFGTATNEKLFF	TGCGCCAGCAGCTTGGATACCGGCTTTGGGACTGCAACTAATGAAAAACTGTTTTTT
TRBJ1-3	-	TRBV9	-	CASSGDWGAIDTIYF	TGTGCCAGCAGTGGGGATTGGGGGGCGATTGACACCATATATTTT
TRBJ1-5	-	TRBV5-5	-	CASSKDGSGNQPQHF	TGTGCCAGCAGCAAAGACGGCAGCGGGAATCAGCCCCAGCATTTT
TRBJ2-5	TRBD2	TRBV11-2	-	CASRHASGGVGGTTQYF	TGTGCCAGCAGACATGCTAGCGGGGGGGTGGGAGGCACCACCCAGTACTTC
TRBJ2-7	-	TRBV21-1	-	CASSLGTGSYEQYF	TGTGCCAGCAGCCTTGGGACAGGGAGCTACGAGCAGTACTTC
TRBJ2-6	-	TRBV19	once	CASTSAAQVAGANVLTF	TGTGCCAGTACCTCAGCTGCCCAGGTGGCAGGGGCCAACGTCCTGACTTTC
TRBJ1-1	-	TRBV23-1	-	CASSHTEPADTEAFF	TGCGCCAGCAGTCATACGGAACCGGCGGACACTGAAGCTTTCTTT
TRBJ2-3	TRBD1	TRBV6-6	-	CASSYLGTGTDTQYF	TGTGCCAGCAGTTACCTCGGGACAGGCACAGATACGCAGTATTTT
TRBJ2-7	-	TRBV12-3/TRBV12-4	once	CASRRTDGDEQYF	TGTGCCAGCAGACGTACGGACGGGGACGAGCAGTACTTC
TRBJ1-5	-	TRBV9	-	CASSADLNSNQPQHF	TGTGCCAGCAGCGCGGACTTAAATAGCAATCAGCCCCAGCATTTT
TRBJ2-7	-	TRBV9	-	CASSVGGHYEQYF	TGTGCCAGCAGCGTAGGAGGCCACTACGAGCAGTACTTC
TRBJ1-1	-	TRBV7-2	-	CASSFPAGRLNTEAFF	TGTGCCAGCAGCTTTCCGGCGGGGAGACTTAACACTGAAGCTTTCTTT
TRBJ1-1	-	TRBV6-5	-	CASRQQNTEAFF	TGTGCCAGCAGACAGCAGAACACTGAAGCTTTCTTT
TRBJ1-1	TRBD1	TRBV28	few	CASSPHRGHNTEAFF	TGTGCCAGCAGTCCCCACAGGGGGCATAACACTGAAGCTTTCTTT
TRBJ1-5	-	TRBV2	-	CASNEVPLNQPQHF	TGTGCCAGCAACGAGGTGCCTCTCAATCAGCCCCAGCATTTT
TRBJ1-3	-	TRBV30	-	CAWSLGTAGNTIYF	TGTGCCTGGAGTCTGGGTACGGCGGGAAACACCATATATTTT
TRBJ1-1	-	TRBV28	-	CASRGHTEAFF	TGTGCCAGCAGAGGTCACACTGAAGCTTTCTTT
TRBJ2-3	TRBD2	TRBV3-1/TRBV3-2	once	CASSQALRLAGAPDTQYF	TGTGCCAGCAGCCAAGCCCTTAGACTAGCGGGGGCCCCAGATACGCAGTATTTT
TRBJ2-3	-	TRBV5-1	-	CASSKTGEVSTDTQYF	TGCGCCAGCAGCAAAACAGGGGAGGTTAGCACAGATACGCAGTATTTT